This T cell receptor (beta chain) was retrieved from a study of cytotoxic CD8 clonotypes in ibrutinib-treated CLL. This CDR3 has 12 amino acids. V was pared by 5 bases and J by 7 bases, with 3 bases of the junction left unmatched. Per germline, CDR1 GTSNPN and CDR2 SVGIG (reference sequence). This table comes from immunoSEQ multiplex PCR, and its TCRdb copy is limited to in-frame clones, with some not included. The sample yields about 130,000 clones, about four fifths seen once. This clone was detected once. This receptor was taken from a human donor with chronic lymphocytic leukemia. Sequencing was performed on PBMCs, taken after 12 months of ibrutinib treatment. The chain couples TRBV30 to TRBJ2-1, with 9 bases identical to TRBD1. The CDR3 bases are TGTGCCTGGTGGGACAGGGAAAATGAGCAGTTCTTC. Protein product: CAWWDRENEQFF.